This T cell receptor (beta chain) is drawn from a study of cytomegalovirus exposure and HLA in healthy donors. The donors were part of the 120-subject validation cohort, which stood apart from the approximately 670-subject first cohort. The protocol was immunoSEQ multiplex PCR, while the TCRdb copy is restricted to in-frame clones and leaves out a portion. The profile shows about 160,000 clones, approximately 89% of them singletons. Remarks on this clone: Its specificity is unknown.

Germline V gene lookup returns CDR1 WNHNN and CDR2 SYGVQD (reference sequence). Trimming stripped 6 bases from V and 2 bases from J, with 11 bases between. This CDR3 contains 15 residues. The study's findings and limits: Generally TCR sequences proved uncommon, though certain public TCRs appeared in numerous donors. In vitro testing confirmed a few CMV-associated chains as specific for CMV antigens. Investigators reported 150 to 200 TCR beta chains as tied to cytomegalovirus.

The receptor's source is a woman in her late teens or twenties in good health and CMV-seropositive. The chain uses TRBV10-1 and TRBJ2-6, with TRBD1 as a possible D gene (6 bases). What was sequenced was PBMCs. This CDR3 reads CASSPQGPGANVLTF. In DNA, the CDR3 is TGCGCCAGCAGCCCTCAGGGGCCTGGGGCCAACGTCCTGACTTTC.